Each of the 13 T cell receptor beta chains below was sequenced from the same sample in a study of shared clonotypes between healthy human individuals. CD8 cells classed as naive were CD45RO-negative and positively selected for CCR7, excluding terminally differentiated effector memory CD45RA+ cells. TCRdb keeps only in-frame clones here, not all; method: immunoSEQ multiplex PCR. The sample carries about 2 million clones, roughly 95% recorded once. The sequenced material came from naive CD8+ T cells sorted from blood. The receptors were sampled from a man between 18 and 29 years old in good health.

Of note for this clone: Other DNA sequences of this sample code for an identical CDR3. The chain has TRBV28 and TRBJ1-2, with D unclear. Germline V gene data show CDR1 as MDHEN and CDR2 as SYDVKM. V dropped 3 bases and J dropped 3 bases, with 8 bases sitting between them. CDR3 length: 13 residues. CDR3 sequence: CASSFRVDYGYTF. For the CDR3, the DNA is TGTGCCAGCAGTTTCCGGGTAGACTATGGCTACACCTTC.

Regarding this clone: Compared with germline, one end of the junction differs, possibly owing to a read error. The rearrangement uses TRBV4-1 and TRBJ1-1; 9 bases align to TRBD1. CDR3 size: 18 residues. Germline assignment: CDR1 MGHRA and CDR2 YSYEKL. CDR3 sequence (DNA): TGCGCCGGCAGCCCTAGCGGGGGACAGGGACGGGAGAACACTGAAGCTTTCTTT. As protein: CAGSPSGGQGRENTEAFF.

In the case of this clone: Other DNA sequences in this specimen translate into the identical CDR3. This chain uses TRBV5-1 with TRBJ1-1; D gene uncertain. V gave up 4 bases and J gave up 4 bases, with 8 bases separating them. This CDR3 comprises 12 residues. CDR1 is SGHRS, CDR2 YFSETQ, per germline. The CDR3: CASSPRGTEAFF. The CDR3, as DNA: TGCGCCAGCAGCCCGCGAGGCACTGAAGCTTTCTTT. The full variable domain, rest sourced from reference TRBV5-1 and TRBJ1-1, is KAGVTQTPRYLIKTRGQQVTLSCSPISGHRSVSWYQQTPGQGLQFLFEYFSETQRNKGNFPGRFSGRQFSNSRSEMNVSTLELGDSALYLCASSPRGTEAFFGQGTRLTVV.

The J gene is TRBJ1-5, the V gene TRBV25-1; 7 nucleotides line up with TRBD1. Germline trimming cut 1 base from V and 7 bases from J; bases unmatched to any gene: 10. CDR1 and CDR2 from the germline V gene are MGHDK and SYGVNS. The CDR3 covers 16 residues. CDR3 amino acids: CASSESHRGWGQPQHF. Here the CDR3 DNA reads TGTGCCAGCAGTGAATCTCACAGGGGCTGGGGGCAGCCCCAGCATTTT.

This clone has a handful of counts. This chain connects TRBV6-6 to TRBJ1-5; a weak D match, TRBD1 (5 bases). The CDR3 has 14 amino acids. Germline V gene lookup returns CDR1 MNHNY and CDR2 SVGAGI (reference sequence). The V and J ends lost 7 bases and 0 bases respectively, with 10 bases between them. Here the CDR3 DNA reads TGTGCCAGCATCATCGACAGTAGCAATCAGCCCCAGCATTTT. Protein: CASIIDSSNQPQHF.

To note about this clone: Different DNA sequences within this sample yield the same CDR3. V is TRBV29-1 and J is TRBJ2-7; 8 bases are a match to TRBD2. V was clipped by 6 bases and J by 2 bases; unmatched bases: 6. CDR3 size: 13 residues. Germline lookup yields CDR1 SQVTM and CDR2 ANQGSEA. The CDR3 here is CSVTTSGPYEQYF. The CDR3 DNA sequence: TGCAGCGTGACCACTAGCGGACCCTACGAGCAGTACTTC.

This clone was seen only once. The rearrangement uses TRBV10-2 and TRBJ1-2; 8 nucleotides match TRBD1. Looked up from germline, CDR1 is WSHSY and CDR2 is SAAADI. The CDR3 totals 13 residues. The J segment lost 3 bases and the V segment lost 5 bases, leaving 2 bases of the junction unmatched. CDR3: CASSLTGDYGYTF. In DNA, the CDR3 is TGCGCCAGCAGTCTGACAGGGGACTATGGCTACACCTTC.

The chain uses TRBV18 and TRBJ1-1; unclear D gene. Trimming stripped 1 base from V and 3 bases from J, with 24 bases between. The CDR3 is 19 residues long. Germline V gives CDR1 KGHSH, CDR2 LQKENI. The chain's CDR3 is CASSPQEAGSGEVDTEAFF. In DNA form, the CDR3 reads TGTGCCAGCTCACCACAAGAGGCGGGCAGTGGTGAGGTGGACACTGAAGCTTTCTTT.

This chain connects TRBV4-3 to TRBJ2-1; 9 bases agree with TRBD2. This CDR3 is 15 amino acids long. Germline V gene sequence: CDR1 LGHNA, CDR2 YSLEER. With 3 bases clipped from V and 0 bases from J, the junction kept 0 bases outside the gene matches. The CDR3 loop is CASSQTSGSYNEQFF. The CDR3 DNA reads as TGCGCCAGCAGCCAGACTAGCGGCTCCTACAATGAGCAGTTCTTC.

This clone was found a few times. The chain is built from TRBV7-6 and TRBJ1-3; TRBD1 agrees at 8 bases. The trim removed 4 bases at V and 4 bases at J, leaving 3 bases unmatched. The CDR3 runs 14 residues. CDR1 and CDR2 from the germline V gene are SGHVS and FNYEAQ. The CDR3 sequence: CASSYDRGGNTIYF. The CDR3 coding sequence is TGTGCCAGCAGCTATGACAGGGGAGGAAACACCATATATTTT.

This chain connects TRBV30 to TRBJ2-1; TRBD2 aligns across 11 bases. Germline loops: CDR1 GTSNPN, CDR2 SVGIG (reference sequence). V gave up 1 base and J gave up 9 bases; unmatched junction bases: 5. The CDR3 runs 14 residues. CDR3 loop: CAWSGLAGGIEQFF. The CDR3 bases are TGTGCCTGGAGTGGGCTAGCGGGAGGTATTGAGCAGTTCTTC.

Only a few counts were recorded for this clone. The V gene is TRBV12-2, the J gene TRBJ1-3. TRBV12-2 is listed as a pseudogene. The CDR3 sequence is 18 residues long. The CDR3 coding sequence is TGTGCAAGTCGCCAACAAGGGGAGGGGCCATCCTCTGGAAACACCATATATTTT. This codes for CASRQQGEGPSSGNTIYF.

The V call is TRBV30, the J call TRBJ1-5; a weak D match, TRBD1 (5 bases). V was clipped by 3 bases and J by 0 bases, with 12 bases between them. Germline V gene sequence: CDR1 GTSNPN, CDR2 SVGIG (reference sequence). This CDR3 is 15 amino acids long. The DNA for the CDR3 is TGTGCCTGGAGCCAAACAGGAGATAGCAATCAGCCCCAGCATTTT. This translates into CAWSQTGDSNQPQHF.